The entry that follows covers one T cell receptor beta chain sequence. The record originates from a study of T cells after yellow fever vaccination. A universal primer site and UMIs were added as TCR cDNA was made by 5'RACE template switching. TCRdb re-called the 5' RACE reads through MiXCR, storing one row per CDR3 protein. The table includes under 700,000 distinct CDR3 sequences, about a sixth detected once. With 2 bases removed from V and 7 bases from J, the gap between germline ends came to 15 bases. The CDR3 totals 15 residues. The clonotype comes from a man between 18 and 29 years old who received the YFV17D yellow fever vaccine. The chain couples TRBV12-3 or TRBV12-4 to TRBJ2-1; no firm D call. The sequences come from PBMCs, collected roughly 5 days after the first yellow fever vaccination. The CDR3 here is CASSLYGSPLNEQFF. The DNA for the CDR3 is TGTGCCAGCAGTTTATACGGCTCACCCCTGAATGAGCAGTTCTTC.